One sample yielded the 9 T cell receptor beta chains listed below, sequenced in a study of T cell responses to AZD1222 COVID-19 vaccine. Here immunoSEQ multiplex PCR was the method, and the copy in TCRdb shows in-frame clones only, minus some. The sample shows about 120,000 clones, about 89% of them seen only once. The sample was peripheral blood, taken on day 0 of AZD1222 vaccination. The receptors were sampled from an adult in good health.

The DNA of the CDR3 is TGTGCCAGCAGTTTAGGGGGTCGGTACGAGCAGTACTTC. Amino acids: CASSLGGRYEQYF. The chain has TRBV12-3 or TRBV12-4 and TRBJ2-7, with unresolved D. Trimming cost V 1 base and J 4 bases, with 8 bases left between them. CDR3 length equals 13 residues.

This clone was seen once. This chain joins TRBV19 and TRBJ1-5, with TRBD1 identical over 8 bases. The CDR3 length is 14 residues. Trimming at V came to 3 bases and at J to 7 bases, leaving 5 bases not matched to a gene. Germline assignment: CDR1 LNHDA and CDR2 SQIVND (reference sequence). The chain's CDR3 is CASSMWQGAQPQHF. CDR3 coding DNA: TGTGCCAGTAGTATGTGGCAGGGGGCCCAGCCCCAGCATTTT.

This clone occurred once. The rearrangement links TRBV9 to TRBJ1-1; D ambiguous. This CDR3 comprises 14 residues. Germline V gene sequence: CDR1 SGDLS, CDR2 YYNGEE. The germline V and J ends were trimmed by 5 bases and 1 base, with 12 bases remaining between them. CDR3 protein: CASRGGPENTEAFF. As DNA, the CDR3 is TGTGCCAGCAGGGGCGGACCTGAGAACACTGAAGCTTTCTTT.

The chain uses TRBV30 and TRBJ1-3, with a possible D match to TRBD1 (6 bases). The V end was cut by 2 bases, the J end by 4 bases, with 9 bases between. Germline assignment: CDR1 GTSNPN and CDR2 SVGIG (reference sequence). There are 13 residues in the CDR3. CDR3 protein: CAWSPGGGNTIYF. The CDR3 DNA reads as TGTGCCTGGAGTCCTGGGGGCGGAAACACCATATATTTT.

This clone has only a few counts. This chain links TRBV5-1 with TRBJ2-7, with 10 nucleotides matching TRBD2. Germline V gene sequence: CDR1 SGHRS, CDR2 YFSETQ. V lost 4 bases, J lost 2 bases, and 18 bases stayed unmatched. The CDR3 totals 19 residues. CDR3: CASSRNLGLANARTYEQYF. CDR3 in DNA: TGCGCCAGCAGCAGAAACTTGGGACTAGCGAACGCCCGAACCTACGAGCAGTACTTC. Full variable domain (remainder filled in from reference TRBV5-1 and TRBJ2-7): KAGVTQTPRYLIKTRGQQVTLSCSPISGHRSVSWYQQTPGQGLQFLFEYFSETQRNKGNFPGRFSGRQFSNSRSEMNVSTLELGDSALYLCASSRNLGLANARTYEQYFGPGTRLTVT.

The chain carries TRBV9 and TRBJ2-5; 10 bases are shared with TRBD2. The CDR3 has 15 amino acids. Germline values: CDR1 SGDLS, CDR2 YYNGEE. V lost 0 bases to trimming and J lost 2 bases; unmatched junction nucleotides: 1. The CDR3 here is CASSVVAGGQETQYF. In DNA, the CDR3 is TGTGCCAGCAGCGTAGTAGCGGGGGGACAAGAGACCCAGTACTTC.

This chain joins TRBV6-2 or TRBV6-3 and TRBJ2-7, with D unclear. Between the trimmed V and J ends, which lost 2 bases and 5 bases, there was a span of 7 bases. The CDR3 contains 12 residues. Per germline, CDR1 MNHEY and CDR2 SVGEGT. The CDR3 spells CASSYIANEQYF. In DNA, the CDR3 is TGTGCCAGCAGTTACATCGCCAACGAGCAGTACTTC.

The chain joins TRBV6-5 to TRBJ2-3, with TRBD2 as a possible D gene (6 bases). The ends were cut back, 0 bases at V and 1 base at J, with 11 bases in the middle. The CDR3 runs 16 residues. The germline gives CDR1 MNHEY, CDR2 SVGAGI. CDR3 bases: TGTGCCAGCAGTTACTCGGGGGGTACCGGCACAGATACGCAGTATTTT. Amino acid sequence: CASSYSGGTGTDTQYF.

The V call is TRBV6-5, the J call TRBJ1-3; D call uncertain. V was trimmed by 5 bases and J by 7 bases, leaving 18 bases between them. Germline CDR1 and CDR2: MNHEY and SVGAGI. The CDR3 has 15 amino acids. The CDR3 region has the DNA TGTGCCAGCAGTCTAGACCGGGCCTCCGGGAACACCATATATTTT. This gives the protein CASSLDRASGNTIYF.